The source of this T cell receptor beta chain is a study of T cells in Graves' hyperthyroidism and ophthalmopathy. The study, taken as a whole, reports: Separating ophthalmopathy from stable hyperthyroidism was achieved by a 13 V-J model. The model forecast ophthalmopathy, anticipating it by a median approximately 7 months before onset.

Amplification yielded TCR beta CDR3 regions, with RNA transcripts as the source. Initially, a first-round RT-PCR of the TCR CDR3 employed the HTBI primer set. MiXCR, run by TCRdb on the multiplex PCR reads, gives a single entry per CDR3 protein. The sample shows 610,000 or so distinct CDR3 sequences, more than 45% of them seen only once. Germline V CDR1 and CDR2: SGHKS, YYEKEE (reference sequence). This CDR3 comprises 14 residues. Trimming left V 0 bases short and J 4 bases short, with 10 bases between. Turning to this clonotype: The antigen is unknown.

The TCR was taken from a woman in her late teens or twenties with Graves' hyperthyroidism. J is TRBJ1-2 and V is TRBV5-5; D unclear. Sequenced: peripheral blood or thyroid tissue (not recorded which). The CDR3 region is CASSLAAGSYGYTF. The CDR3 coding sequence is TGTGCCAGCAGCTTGGCCGCGGGGAGCTATGGCTACACCTTC.